One sample yielded the 28 T cell receptor beta chains listed below, sequenced in a study of cytomegalovirus exposure and HLA in healthy donors. Primers: 60 Vbeta forward and 13 Jbeta reverse. The assay was immunoSEQ multiplex PCR, and TCRdb's table has in-frame clones only and misses some. Its clone listing holds 200,000 or so clones. Sequenced input: PBMCs. The receptors shown here come from a boy younger than 18 in good health and CMV-seronegative.

This sequence joins TRBV7-9 and TRBJ2-1; no definite D call. The CDR3 has 12 amino acids. Trimming pared 5 bases from V and 3 bases from J, leaving 5 bases between. The germline V gene has CDR1 SEHNR and CDR2 FQNEAQ (reference sequence). The CDR3 loop reads CASSLSYNEQFF. The CDR3 DNA follows: TGTGCCAGCAGCCTCAGCTACAATGAGCAGTTCTTC.

CDR3 protein: CASSKQGRDTEAFF. Written as DNA, the CDR3 is TGTGCCAGTAGTAAGCAGGGGCGAGACACTGAAGCTTTCTTT. The chain employs TRBV19 and TRBJ1-1, with D possibly matching TRBD1 (6 bases). Trimming stripped 4 bases from V and 3 bases from J, with 12 bases between. Germline V lookup: CDR1 LNHDA, CDR2 SQIVND (reference sequence). CDR3 length: 14 residues.

This sequence joins TRBV19 and TRBJ1-2; the D gene is possibly TRBD1 (5 bases). This CDR3 region has 13 residues. V was cut by 3 bases and J by 8 bases, with 13 bases left in between. Germline V CDR1 and CDR2: LNHDA, SQIVND (reference sequence). The DNA for the CDR3 is TGTGCCAGTAGTATCGGGCCAAGGGGAGGCTACACCTTC. This gives the protein CASSIGPRGGYTF. The full variable domain, its missing parts supplied by reference TRBV19 and TRBJ1-2, is DGGITQSPKYLFRKEGQNVTLSCEQNLNHDAMYWYRQDPGQGLRLIYYSQIVNDFQKGDIAEGYSVSREKKESFPLTVTSAQKNPTAFYLCASSIGPRGGYTFGSGTRLTVV.

This chain connects TRBV11-2 to TRBJ2-7; D may be TRBD1 (6 bases). V was shortened by 0 bases and J by 5 bases, with 11 bases between the two germline ends. Per germline, CDR1 SGHAT and CDR2 FQNNGV. CDR3 length: 14 amino acids. CDR3 region: CASSLDQGFDEQYF. The CDR3 bases are TGTGCCAGCAGCTTAGACCAGGGGTTCGACGAGCAGTACTTC. The full variable domain, with the rest looked up from reference TRBV11-2 and TRBJ2-7, is EAGVAQSPRYKIIEKRQSVAFWCNPISGHATLYWYQQILGQGPKLLIQFQNNGVVDDSQLPKDRFSAERLKGVDSTLKIQPAKLEDSAVYLCASSLDQGFDEQYFGPGTRLTVT.

This rearrangement joins TRBV19 to TRBJ1-6, with D perhaps TRBD1 (5 bases). The germline V and J ends were trimmed by 6 bases and 7 bases, with 10 bases remaining between them. The CDR3 runs 13 residues. Germline loops: CDR1 LNHDA, CDR2 SQIVND (reference sequence). The CDR3 sequence is CASRSQGNSPLHF. The CDR3 coding sequence is TGTGCCAGTAGAAGTCAGGGAAATTCACCCCTCCACTTT. Full variable domain (outside the CDR3, taken from reference TRBV19 and TRBJ1-6): DGGITQSPKYLFRKEGQNVTLSCEQNLNHDAMYWYRQDPGQGLRLIYYSQIVNDFQKGDIAEGYSVSREKKESFPLTVTSAQKNPTAFYLCASRSQGNSPLHFGNGTRLTVT.

The chain couples TRBV6-1 to TRBJ2-7, with TRBD2 identical over 12 bases. Germline CDR1 and CDR2: MNHNS and SASEGT. Trimming took 6 bases from V and 1 from J; bases not matched to a gene: 4. This CDR3 is 15 amino acids long. For the CDR3, the DNA is TGTGCCAGCAGATCTAGCGGGGGGGCGTCCTACGAGCAGTACTTC. Its translation is CASRSSGGASYEQYF.

This chain connects TRBV2 to TRBJ1-5; D not certain. Germline V gene sequence: CDR1 SNHLY, CDR2 FYNNEI. Trimming stripped 6 bases from V and 10 bases from J, with 10 bases between. The CDR3 loop spans 11 amino acids. CDR3 in amino acids: CASSPEGPQHF. CDR3 in DNA: TGTGCCAGCAGCCCCGAGGGACCCCAGCATTTT.

This chain uses TRBV4-1 with TRBJ1-2, with no clear D. The CDR3 has 14 residues. Germline CDR1 is MGHRA and CDR2 is YSYEKL. V was cut by 2 bases and J by 5 bases, with 12 bases left in between. The CDR3 loop reads CASSQPASGYGYTF. The CDR3 DNA is TGCGCCAGCAGCCAACCCGCTTCCGGGTATGGCTACACCTTC.

The chain couples TRBV20-1 to TRBJ2-7, with D perhaps matching TRBD1 (6 bases). The germline V gene encodes CDR1 DFQATT and CDR2 SNEGSKA (reference sequence). There are 11 residues in the CDR3. Trimming stripped 5 bases from V and 5 bases from J, with 10 bases between. The CDR3 spells CSAYRDHEQYF. For the CDR3, the DNA is TGCAGTGCTTACAGGGACCACGAGCAGTACTTC.

V usage is TRBV28 and J usage is TRBJ2-1; 9 bases are a match to TRBD1. The germline V gene encodes CDR1 MDHEN and CDR2 SYDVKM. The ends lost 7 bases at V and 7 bases at J; junction bases unmatched: 5. The CDR3 has 13 residues. As DNA, the CDR3 is TGTGCCAGCACGGGGACAGGGAGGAATGAGCAGTTCTTC. Amino acid sequence: CASTGTGRNEQFF.

V gene TRBV6-6 combines with J gene TRBJ1-2; D possibly corresponds to TRBD1 (5 bases). The length of the CDR3 is 12 residues. CDR1 and CDR2 (germline): MNHNY, SVGAGI (reference sequence). Trimming removed 6 bases at V and 4 bases at J, with 9 bases between. CDR3 sequence (DNA): TGTGCCAGCAGAGGGGTTAGCTATGGCTACACCTTC. The encoded protein is CASRGVSYGYTF.

The CDR3 loop is CASRMRSHTNTEAFF. The CDR3 DNA is TGTGCCAGTAGGATGAGGTCCCATACCAACACTGAAGCTTTCTTT. The gene calls are TRBV19 and TRBJ1-1; D unresolved. The CDR3 runs to 15 residues. Germline assignment: CDR1 LNHDA and CDR2 SQIVND (reference sequence). Trimming removed 6 bases at V and 2 bases at J, with 16 bases between.

Here the CDR3 reads CASSWARRHGYTF. The CDR3 DNA reads as TGTGCCAGCAGCTGGGCAAGGAGGCATGGCTACACCTTC. J is TRBJ1-2 and V is TRBV11-1; D not certain. Trimming removed 4 bases at V and 6 bases at J, with 12 bases between. This CDR3 is built from 13 residues. CDR1 and CDR2 (germline): SGHAT, FQDESV (reference sequence).

The chain uses TRBV20-1 and TRBJ2-7, with 7 bases matching TRBD2. The CDR3 loop spans 11 amino acids. V gave up 3 bases and J gave up 4 bases; unmatched junction bases: 0. Germline CDR1 DFQATT, CDR2 SNEGSKA (reference sequence). The CDR3 sequence: CSASGRYEQYF. In DNA, the CDR3 is TGCAGTGCTAGCGGGAGGTACGAGCAGTACTTC.

J is TRBJ2-2 and V is TRBV9; D is perhaps TRBD1 (5 bases). Germline loops: CDR1 SGDLS, CDR2 YYNGEE. This CDR3 has 15 amino acids. The germline V and J ends were trimmed by 5 bases and 4 bases, with 15 bases remaining between them. The CDR3 protein is CASSGRGQTTGELFF. In DNA, the CDR3 is TGTGCCAGCAGTGGTAGGGGTCAGACCACCGGGGAGCTGTTTTTT.

The gene calls are TRBV19 and TRBJ1-4; tentatively, D is TRBD1 (6 bases). This CDR3 has 18 residues. In germline, CDR1 is LNHDA, CDR2 SQIVND (reference sequence). Trimming left V 10 bases short and J 0 bases short, with 24 bases between. The CDR3 loop reads CATKTGAVSGATNEKLFF. CDR3 DNA: TGTGCCACCAAGACAGGAGCCGTAAGTGGGGCAACTAATGAAAAACTGTTTTTT.

The chain uses TRBV2 and TRBJ2-7; the match to TRBD2 covers 10 bases. The germline V gene has CDR1 SNHLY and CDR2 FYNNEI. V shed 7 bases, J shed 6 bases, and the junction held 9 bases outside the gene matches. The CDR3 length is 14 residues. Written as DNA, the CDR3 is TGTGCCAGCACAACGCTAGCGGGGGTCCGCGAGCAGTACTTC. Its translation is CASTTLAGVREQYF.

The chain recombines TRBV5-6 with TRBJ1-2; TRBD1 aligns across 7 bases. J lost 0 bases, V lost 0 bases, and 2 bases had no gene match. The CDR3 has 15 residues. The V gene's germline CDR1 is SGHDT and CDR2 YYEEEE. The CDR3 sequence is CASSLVGGPNYGYTF. CDR3 bases: TGTGCCAGCAGCTTGGTAGGGGGCCCTAACTATGGCTACACCTTC.

This rearrangement joins TRBV12-5 to TRBJ2-1, with 8 bases identical to TRBD2. The CDR3 has 17 residues. V was pared by 4 bases and J by 3 bases, with 11 bases of the junction left unmatched. The germline CDR1 and CDR2 sequences are LGHNT and FRNRAP. The CDR3 sequence: CASGSTPRGEFYNEQFF. In DNA, the CDR3 is TGTGCTAGTGGTTCCACCCCGCGGGGGGAATTCTACAATGAGCAGTTCTTC.

V gene TRBV6-5 combines with J gene TRBJ1-5, with D possibly being TRBD1 (5 bases). The V gene lost 0 bases and the J gene lost 4 bases, with 10 bases spanning the gap. This CDR3 comprises 15 residues. Germline CDR1 and CDR2: MNHEY and SVGAGI. In nucleotides, the CDR3 is TGTGCCAGCAGTTACTCGGGAACAGGTAATCAGCCCCAGCATTTT. It translates to CASSYSGTGNQPQHF.

The J gene is TRBJ1-2, the V gene TRBV15; D unresolved. CDR1 is LNHNV and CDR2 is YYDKDF in the germline V gene (reference sequence). V lost 0 bases and J 7 bases, leaving 18 bases between the germline ends. The CDR3 spans 16 residues. For the CDR3, the DNA is TGTGCCACCAGCAGAGATTTGGAGGGCGTGTCAGGTGGCTACACCTTC. It yields the protein CATSRDLEGVSGGYTF.

The V gene is TRBV6-1, the J gene TRBJ1-5; D unclear. V was clipped by 0 bases and J by 6 bases, with 18 bases between them. Germline V gene lookup returns CDR1 MNHNS and CDR2 SASEGT. The CDR3 is made up of 17 amino acids. The CDR3 region is CASSEASLVRVGQPQHF. The CDR3 DNA sequence: TGTGCCAGCAGTGAAGCTTCCCTTGTCCGGGTGGGTCAGCCCCAGCATTTT.

The rearrangement uses TRBV2 and TRBJ2-5; TRBD1 aligns across 7 bases. The length of the CDR3 is 15 residues. Germline trimming cut 6 bases from V and 3 bases from J; bases unmatched to any gene: 10. Germline values: CDR1 SNHLY, CDR2 FYNNEI. CDR3 in DNA: TGTGCCAGCAGGTTCCGGGACAGCCACGAAGAGACCCAGTACTTC. As protein: CASRFRDSHEETQYF.

The V gene is TRBV28, the J gene TRBJ1-1; TRBD1 is a possible D gene (5 bases). Germline V gene data show CDR1 as MDHEN and CDR2 as SYDVKM. Trimming cost V 5 bases and J 8 bases, with 15 bases left between them. CDR3 length: 13 amino acids. The CDR3 is CASSAGGRREAFF. CDR3 nucleotide sequence: TGTGCCAGCAGTGCCGGGGGACGGCGAGAAGCTTTCTTT.

This chain joins TRBV6-5 and TRBJ2-1, with a tentative D call TRBD2 (7 bases). V was pared by 5 bases and J by 6 bases, with 17 bases between. This CDR3 is 15 amino acids long. Germline V lookup: CDR1 MNHEY, CDR2 SVGAGI. In DNA, the CDR3 is TGTGCCAGCAGTCCCCCCCGGGGGGCAGGCAATGAGCAGTTCTTC. It yields the protein CASSPPRGAGNEQFF.

This sequence joins TRBV10-1 and TRBJ2-2, with TRBD1 as a possible D gene (6 bases). From germline, CDR1 is WNHNN and CDR2 SYGVQD (reference sequence). This CDR3 has 16 amino acids. The V gene lost 4 bases and the J gene lost 0 bases, with 12 bases spanning the gap. The CDR3 reads CASSGDRSANTGELFF. The DNA of the CDR3 is TGCGCCAGCAGTGGAGACAGGTCCGCGAACACCGGGGAGCTGTTTTTT.

The V gene is TRBV29-1, the J gene TRBJ1-1; 7 bases align to TRBD1. The CDR3 contains 12 residues. Germline CDR1 is SQVTM and CDR2 is ANQGSEA. V dropped 8 bases and J dropped 0; count of bases not matched to a gene: 3. This CDR3 is CSSGGLNTEAFF. In nucleotides, the CDR3 is TGCAGCTCAGGGGGGCTGAACACTGAAGCTTTCTTT. Looking up the rest from reference TRBV29-1 and TRBJ1-1 gives the full variable domain: SAVISQKPSRDICQRGTSLTIQCQVDSQVTMMFWYRQQPGQSLTLIATANQGSEATYESGFVIDKFPISRPNLTFSTLTVSNMSPEDSSIYLCSSGGLNTEAFFGQGTRLTVV.

This chain connects TRBV7-6 to TRBJ2-2; 16 bases line up with TRBD2. In germline, CDR1 is SGHVS, CDR2 FNYEAQ. There are 16 residues in the CDR3. The ends lost 5 bases at V and 14 bases at J; junction bases unmatched: 11. The CDR3 loop is CASSQGLAGGNPDLFF. The CDR3 DNA sequence: TGTGCCAGCAGCCAGGGACTAGCGGGGGGGAACCCGGACCTGTTTTTT.